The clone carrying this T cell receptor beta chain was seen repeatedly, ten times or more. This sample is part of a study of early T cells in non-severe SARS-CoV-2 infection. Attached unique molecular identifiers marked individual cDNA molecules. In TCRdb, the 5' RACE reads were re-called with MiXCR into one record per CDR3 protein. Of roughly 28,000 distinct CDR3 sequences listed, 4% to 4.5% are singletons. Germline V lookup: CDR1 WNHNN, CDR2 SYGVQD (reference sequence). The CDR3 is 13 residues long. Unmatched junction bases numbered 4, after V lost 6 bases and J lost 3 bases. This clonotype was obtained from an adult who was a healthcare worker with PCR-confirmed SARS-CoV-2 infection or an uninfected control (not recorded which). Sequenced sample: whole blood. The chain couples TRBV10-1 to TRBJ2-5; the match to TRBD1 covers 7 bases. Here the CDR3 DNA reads TGCGCCAGCAGCCTTCAGGGGGAAGAGACCCAGTACTTC. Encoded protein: CASSLQGEETQYF.